This T cell receptor (beta chain) was recovered during a study of graft-versus-host responses after intestinal transplantation. Study outcomes and limitations: Graft-donor T cell macrochimerism in patients accompanied high graft-versus-host to host-versus-graft clonal ratios in allografts.

CDR1 and CDR2 (germline): SEHNR, FQNEAQ (reference sequence). Trimming cost V 0 bases and J 3 bases, with 12 bases left between them. The CDR3 is 15 residues long. Note on this clone: Its cognate antigen is unknown.

Produced via immunoSEQ multiplex PCR; TCRdb's table is partial and in-frame only. The table has about 97,000 clones, roughly 90% seen once; the top ten hold approximately 16%. This clonotype was sampled from a human patient who received an intestinal transplant, so some T cells may come from the graft donor. The chain recombines TRBV7-9 with TRBJ2-7; possibly TRBD1 or TRBD2 for D (5 bases each). This specimen was PBMCs, taken roughly 450 days after intestinal transplant. The CDR3 region has the DNA TGTGCCAGCAGCTTAGCATTCGGGGCAAACTACGAGCAGTACTTC. Amino acid sequence: CASSLAFGANYEQYF. Combining the CDR3 with reference TRBV7-9 and TRBJ2-7 gives the whole variable domain DTGVSQNPRHKITKRGQNVTFRCDPISEHNRLYWYRQTLGQGPEFLTYFQNEAQLEKSRLLSDRFSAERPKGSFSTLEIQRTEQGDSAMYLCASSLAFGANYEQYFGPGTRLTVT.